The clone carrying this T cell receptor beta chain appeared once. This entry is derived from a study of blood T cell repertoires in COVID-19. As for the study in general: The samples span acute and convalescent COVID-19 from the United States, Italy and Spain.

Original methodology: Reference gene primers were amplified, and this amplification served to estimate nucleated cell counts. The method was immunoSEQ multiplex PCR; TCRdb's version includes in-frame clones alone and lacks a portion of them. D and trimming come from the DNA, and the V and J calls and clone size come from that table. Of around 210,000 clones in the sample, around 90% were seen once. Those who participated ranged in age from about 18 to 89 years and resided in around 22 US areas. Researchers sorted participants into cohorts using their self-reported clinical history. Source material: PBMCs or T cells enriched from blood (not recorded which). This clonotype originated in a woman aged 18-29 years who had recovered from COVID-19.

This chain's CDR3 is CASSVYRGSNTGELFF. CDR3 nucleotides: TGTGCCAGCAGCGTATACAGGGGGTCGAACACCGGGGAGCTGTTTTTT. The chain has TRBV9 and TRBJ2-2; 8 bases are a match to TRBD1. Trimming cost V 1 base and J 0 bases; bases outside gene matches: 2. CDR1 is SGDLS, CDR2 YYNGEE, per germline. This CDR3 has 16 residues.